This entry features one TCR beta chain sequence. Its antigen remains unknown. The data stem from a study of CD8+CD57+ T cells in acquired aplastic anemia. For the study at large: Mean read depth for CD4+ cells from healthy donors was around 11 million. The study's findings and limits: No significant patient-versus-control difference appeared in CD8+ Simpson's diversity. Patients and controls shared about 30 CD8+ CDR3 sequences, which appeared highly expressed in patients and within their immunodominant clones.

The use of genomic DNA as template underpinned the TCR beta VDJ and CDR3 profiling. TCRdb independently ran MiXCR on the reads; one entry per CDR3 protein. Of about 190,000 distinct CDR3 sequences in the sample, roughly half were seen once. V lost 5 bases and J 0 bases, leaving 22 bases between the germline ends. Germline CDR1 SGHTA, CDR2 FQGNSA. The CDR3 sequence is 18 residues long. The chain joins TRBV7-2 to TRBJ1-1, with a tentative D call TRBD1 (5 bases). The sequence was collected from a human donor in good health, serving as a control. The sequenced sample was sorted CD4+, CD8+, or CD8+CD57+ T cells (not recorded which) from PBMCs. The CDR3 bases are TGTGCCAGCAGCCCGGGGGACTGGGATGAAACATTGAACACTGAAGCTTTCTTT. Protein: CASSPGDWDETLNTEAFF.